A single sample gave rise to the 25 T cell receptor beta chains below, sequenced in a study of blood T cells in healthy people across ages. The use of a sample-barcoded 5' primer and a J-beta primer mix characterized a second PCR of about 7 to 12 cycles. One entry per CDR3 protein results from TCRdb running MiXCR on the 5' RACE reads. The sample has 1.5 million to 2 million distinct CDR3 sequences; about 28% are singletons. The sequencing sample was made of blood. Every receptor here comes from a woman aged 25 to 39 in good health.

V is TRBV6-2 or TRBV6-3 and J is TRBJ1-2; D possibly corresponds to TRBD1 (6 bases). The germline V gene has CDR1 MNHEY and CDR2 SVGEGT. CDR3 size: 14 residues. Trimming left V 5 bases short and J 3 bases short, with 13 bases between. The CDR3 bases are TGTGCCAGCAGTCGAGCGGGGGCGGACTATGGCTACACCTTC. Its translation is CASSRAGADYGYTF.

This CDR3 is CASRGGLRDTQYF. Written as DNA, the CDR3 is TGTGCCAGCAGGGGGGGACTCAGGGATACGCAGTATTTT. The chain has TRBV2 and TRBJ2-3, with D maybe TRBD2 (6 bases). The CDR3 has 13 amino acids. Germline V gene sequence: CDR1 SNHLY, CDR2 FYNNEI. V was clipped by 6 bases and J by 6 bases, with 13 bases between them.

V gene TRBV9 combines with J gene TRBJ2-4, with 12 bases lining up with TRBD1. CDR3 length: 15 residues. Per the germline V gene, CDR1 is SGDLS and CDR2 is YYNGEE. V dropped 3 bases and J dropped 10; count of bases not matched to a gene: 8. The CDR3, as DNA: TGTGCCAGCAGCGAAACCGGGACAGGGGGCTATATTCAGTACTTC. Its translation: CASSETGTGGYIQYF.

V usage is TRBV10-3 and J usage is TRBJ2-4; tentatively, D is TRBD1 (5 bases). This CDR3 has 12 residues. Trimming left V 0 bases short and J 13 bases short, with 10 bases between. Germline values: CDR1 ENHRY, CDR2 SYGVKD. CDR3 loop: CAISESIKGQYF. The DNA for the CDR3 is TGTGCCATCAGTGAGTCGATAAAGGGGCAGTACTTC.

This chain uses TRBV29-1 with TRBJ1-1, with 8 bases identical to TRBD1. The CDR3 is 13 residues long. Germline V gene sequence: CDR1 SQVTM, CDR2 ANQGSEA. With V trimmed by 7 bases and J by 8 bases, 12 bases remained unmatched. CDR3 loop: CSGRDRPLKEAFF. The CDR3 DNA is TGCAGCGGCCGGGACAGGCCCCTAAAGGAAGCTTTCTTT.

The gene calls are TRBV3-1 and TRBJ2-7; D perhaps matches TRBD1 (5 bases). The J call may be incorrect, as the DNA end agrees better with TRBJ2-5. CDR1 is LGHDT and CDR2 is YNNKEL in the germline V gene (reference sequence). The length of the CDR3 is 14 residues. The CDR3 sequence: CASSPLRAPETQYF. The CDR3 nucleotides read TGTGCCAGCAGCCCACTCAGGGCTCCAGAGACCCAGTACTTC.

The chain employs TRBV29-1 and TRBJ1-4; no reliable D call. Germline CDR1 is SQVTM and CDR2 is ANQGSEA. V was clipped by 7 bases and J by 6 bases, with 12 bases between them. The CDR3 runs 12 residues. CDR3 region: CSARLLDEKLFF. The CDR3 bases are TGCAGCGCGAGACTGTTGGATGAAAAACTGTTTTTT.

This clonotype has more than one count but fewer than ten. The chain combines TRBV15 with TRBJ2-1; TRBD2 is a possible D gene (5 bases). The ends were cut back, 0 bases at V and 5 bases at J, with 14 bases in the middle. The germline gives CDR1 LNHNV, CDR2 YYDKDF (reference sequence). CDR3 length equals 16 residues. This CDR3 is CATSREGSTGDNEQFF. In DNA form, the CDR3 reads TGTGCCACCAGCAGAGAAGGGAGTACTGGGGACAATGAGCAGTTCTTC.

This clonotype was picked up many times. One end of the junction does not line up with germline, which may come from a read error. The chain couples TRBV7-2 to TRBJ2-5; 10 bases line up with TRBD1. The CDR3 is 14 residues long. Germline CDR1 is SGHTA and CDR2 is FQGNSA. CDR3 protein: CACRAGTGDETQYF. CDR3 coding DNA: TGTGCCTGCAGGGCAGGGACAGGGGACGAGACCCAGTACTTC.

The rearrangement uses TRBV12-3 or TRBV12-4 and TRBJ2-2; possible D gene TRBD2, 7 bases. V lost 6 bases and J 4 bases, leaving 18 bases between the germline ends. This CDR3 spans 16 amino acids. The CDR3 is CASRAGTGGLTGELFF. Here the CDR3 DNA reads TGTGCCAGCAGAGCCGGTACCGGGGGGCTCACCGGGGAGCTGTTTTTT.

Many counts were recorded for this clonotype. The chain employs TRBV5-1 and TRBJ2-5, with a possible D match to TRBD1 (6 bases). V dropped 3 bases and J dropped 5 bases, with 14 bases sitting between them. Germline V lookup: CDR1 SGHRS, CDR2 YFSETQ. This CDR3 is built from 14 residues. This CDR3 is CASSSGQRLETQYF. The DNA for the CDR3 is TGCGCCAGCAGCTCGGGACAACGGTTGGAGACCCAGTACTTC.

This clonotype was seen ten or more times. The rearrangement joins TRBV28 to TRBJ2-4; either TRBD1 or TRBD2 may fit D (6 bases each). Germline values: CDR1 MDHEN, CDR2 SYDVKM. V lost 5 bases to trimming and J lost 8 bases, with 16 bases between them. The CDR3 has 14 amino acids. The CDR3: CASSIPGAEDIQYF. The CDR3 DNA sequence: TGTGCCAGCAGTATTCCGGGGGCCGAGGACATTCAGTACTTC.

The chain combines TRBV20-1 with TRBJ1-1, with D unresolved. The germline V and J ends were trimmed by 4 bases and 1 base, with 7 bases remaining between them. The CDR3 has 12 residues. CDR1 is DFQATT and CDR2 is SNEGSKA in the germline V gene (reference sequence). The CDR3 loop is CSAKEGNTEAFF. In DNA form, the CDR3 reads TGCAGTGCTAAAGAGGGGAACACTGAAGCTTTCTTT.

This chain uses TRBV7-2 with TRBJ2-5; TRBD2 matches at 7 bases. Unmatched junction bases numbered 11, after V lost 3 bases and J lost 1 base. CDR3 length: 17 residues. Germline V gene sequence: CDR1 SGHTA, CDR2 FQGNSA. DNA for the CDR3: TGTGCCAGCAGCTTGGCTCCCAGACCTAGCGGCCAAGAGACCCAGTACTTC. This translates into CASSLAPRPSGQETQYF.

This clonotype was recorded many times. The CDR3 coding sequence is TGCAGTGCGACCGGACTAGCGGGAGACTGGGAGACCCAGTACTTC. Amino acids: CSATGLAGDWETQYF. The J gene is TRBJ2-5, the V gene TRBV20-1; 13 positions agree with TRBD2. J gave up 5 bases and V 6 bases, and 9 bases lay outside the gene matches. CDR1 is DFQATT and CDR2 is SNEGSKA in the germline V gene (reference sequence). The CDR3 runs 15 residues.

This clonotype was found many times. The rearrangement uses TRBV20-1 and TRBJ2-5, with TRBD2 matching 10 bases. Germline V gene data show CDR1 as DFQATT and CDR2 as SNEGSKA (reference sequence). The CDR3 contains 15 residues. V gave up 4 bases and J gave up 2 bases; unmatched junction bases: 7. This chain's CDR3 is CSAMPGLAEQETQYF. CDR3 in DNA: TGCAGTGCTATGCCCGGACTAGCGGAACAAGAGACCCAGTACTTC.

Note on this clonotype: A read error may explain this, as a much larger clone is one base away. The rearrangement links TRBV4-1 to TRBJ2-4; 8 bases line up with TRBD1. The J call may be in error: the DNA end matches TRBJ2-5 better. This CDR3 has 14 residues. Germline assignment: CDR1 MGHRA and CDR2 YSYEKL. The CDR3 spells CASSQRTGWETQYF. In DNA form, the CDR3 reads TGCGCCAGCAGCCAAAGGACAGGGTGGGAGACCCAGTACTTC.

There are a few counts of this clonotype. The rearrangement joins TRBV5-1 to TRBJ1-4, with D maybe TRBD1 (6 bases). The CDR3 runs 15 residues. V lost 4 bases to trimming and J lost 8 bases, with 18 bases between them. Germline V gene data show CDR1 as SGHRS and CDR2 as YFSETQ. Here the CDR3 DNA reads TGCGCCAGCAGCCCGTCCCGGGGGGCGAAGGAAAAACTGTTTTTT. Amino acids: CASSPSRGAKEKLFF.

The V gene is TRBV6-5, the J gene TRBJ1-1, with D unclear. The ends were cut back, 6 bases at V and 0 bases at J, with 14 bases in the middle. The germline gives CDR1 MNHEY, CDR2 SVGAGI. The CDR3 is 15 residues long. The chain's CDR3 is CASRTWPIMNTEAFF. The CDR3 nucleotides are TGTGCCAGCAGAACCTGGCCGATTATGAACACTGAAGCTTTCTTT.

This clonotype was seen ten or more times. This chain links TRBV5-5 with TRBJ2-5; no clear D gene. Germline V CDR1 and CDR2: SGHKS, YYEKEE (reference sequence). Trimming pared 0 bases from V and 5 bases from J, leaving 11 bases between. This CDR3 comprises 14 residues. Here the CDR3 DNA reads TGTGCCAGCAGCTTGGGATACACGACGGAGACCCAGTACTTC. It encodes CASSLGYTTETQYF.

This clonotype was seen only a few times. The chain joins TRBV27 to TRBJ1-4; the D is unclear. Trimming left V 6 bases short and J 4 bases short, with 9 bases between. This CDR3 has 13 amino acids. Germline V CDR1 and CDR2: MNHEY, SMNVEV (reference sequence). Here the CDR3 DNA reads TGTGCCAGCAGCGGACGGATTAATGAAAAACTGTTTTTT. It specifies CASSGRINEKLFF.

This clonotype was counted between two and nine times. The chain joins TRBV3-1 to TRBJ2-1; D gene unclear. Germline assignment: CDR1 LGHDT and CDR2 YNNKEL (reference sequence). Trimming left V 7 bases short and J 7 bases short, with 11 bases between. The CDR3 is 12 residues long. DNA of the CDR3: TGTGCCAGCAACTCAAAAGGAAATGAGCAGTTCTTC. Its translation is CASNSKGNEQFF.

The CDR3 DNA sequence: TGTGCCAGCAGCTCGAAGGCCCAAGGAACCTATGGCTACACCTTC. This sequence encodes CASSSKAQGTYGYTF. V is TRBV5-4 and J is TRBJ1-2, with D unclear. Germline CDR1 is SGHNT and CDR2 is YYREEE (reference sequence). Trimming shortened V by 3 bases and J by 4 bases, and 16 bases separated the two germline ends. The CDR3 spans 15 residues.

The CDR3 DNA is TGTGCCAGCAGCATCAGACCGCGTGTCTCCTACGAGCAGTACTTC. It codes for CASSIRPRVSYEQYF. This chain joins TRBV7-2 and TRBJ2-7; D ambiguous. Per the germline V gene, CDR1 is SGHTA and CDR2 is FQGNSA. The CDR3 is 15 amino acids. V was clipped by 5 bases and J by 0 bases, with 14 bases between them.

This chain connects TRBV2 to TRBJ2-5, with 7 bases matching TRBD1. In germline, CDR1 is SNHLY, CDR2 FYNNEI. This CDR3 is built from 14 residues. J lost 5 bases, V lost 6 bases, and 9 bases had no gene match. Here the CDR3 reads CASSQGVSGETQYF. CDR3 DNA: TGTGCCAGCAGCCAGGGGGTTTCGGGTGAGACCCAGTACTTC.